These 31 T cell receptor beta chains came from one sample sequenced in a study of tissue T cells after allogeneic stem cell transplantation. Assay used: immunoSEQ multiplex PCR; TCRdb lists only in-frame clones, some missing. Found here are about 26,000 clones, about 89% of them singletons; the top ten hold 1.5% to 2.5%. The specimen comprised blood, sampled before transplantation. The receptors were gathered from a male donor at least 60 years old who later had graft-versus-host disease after an allogeneic stem cell transplant.

The V gene is TRBV5-1, the J gene TRBJ2-5; D gene uncertain. There are 13 residues in the CDR3. Between the trimmed V and J ends, which lost 0 bases and 4 bases, there was a span of 7 bases. Germline V gives CDR1 SGHRS, CDR2 YFSETQ. CDR3 in DNA: TGCGCCAGCAGCTTGGCGGTTGGAGAGACCCAGTACTTC. It specifies CASSLAVGETQYF.

In its sample, this clone was seen once. The chain links TRBV11-2 to TRBJ2-5; 9 bases agree with TRBD2. J lost 2 bases, V lost 5 bases, and 6 bases had no gene match. Per the germline V gene, CDR1 is SGHAT and CDR2 is FQNNGV. The CDR3 consists of 15 residues. Here the CDR3 reads CASSQGREGQETQYF. The CDR3 nucleotides read TGTGCCAGCAGCCAGGGGCGGGAGGGACAAGAGACCCAGTACTTC.

The genes are TRBV5-8 and TRBJ2-5, with a weak D call TRBD2 (6 bases). Trimming stripped 4 bases from V and 2 bases from J, with 18 bases between. Germline assignment: CDR1 SGHTS and CDR2 YDEGEE. CDR3 length: 16 residues. For the CDR3, the DNA is TGTGCCAGCAGCCGGAGGGCAGGACGACCTCAAGAGACCCAGTACTTC. Its translation is CASSRRAGRPQETQYF. Drawing the rest from reference TRBV5-8 and TRBJ2-5, the complete variable domain is EAGVTQSPTHLIKTRGQQATLRCSPISGHTSVYWYQQALGLGLQFLLWYDEGEERNRGNFPPRFSGRQFPNYSSELNVNALELEDSALYLCASSRRAGRPQETQYFGPGTRLLVL.

The CDR3 nucleotides are TGCGCCAGCAGCTTGTTATCGGGACAGGACTACTACGAGCAGTACTTC. It yields the protein CASSLLSGQDYYEQYF. This rearrangement joins TRBV5-1 to TRBJ2-7; 8 nucleotides agree with TRBD1. From germline, CDR1 is SGHRS and CDR2 YFSETQ. After removal of 1 base from V and 3 bases from J, the junction contained 9 bases not matched to a gene. This CDR3 region has 16 residues.

The rearrangement uses TRBV9 and TRBJ2-3, with D perhaps being TRBD1 or TRBD2 (5 bases each). The V end lost 0 bases, the J end lost 0 bases, and 11 bases lay between the germline ends. Germline V lookup: CDR1 SGDLS, CDR2 YYNGEE. This CDR3 region has 16 residues. In nucleotides, the CDR3 is TGTGCCAGCAGCGTAGTAGGTCGGGGCAGCACAGATACGCAGTATTTT. Translated: CASSVVGRGSTDTQYF.

The gene calls are TRBV5-6 and TRBJ1-2; 7 bases line up with TRBD1. The V and J ends lost 1 base and 4 bases, in that order; junction bases with no gene match: 4. The CDR3 spans 14 residues. Germline CDR1 is SGHDT and CDR2 is YYEEEE. The CDR3 DNA reads TGTGCCAGCAGCTTGTATCGGGACAGCTATGGCTACACCTTC. Protein: CASSLYRDSYGYTF.

The CDR3 DNA reads as TGTGCCAGCAGTGACCGCGAGGACAGGGCCTACACCTTC. Protein: CASSDREDRAYTF. This chain links TRBV6-4 with TRBJ1-2; 8 nucleotides agree with TRBD1. V was pared by 2 bases and J by 10 bases, with 6 bases of the junction left unmatched. Germline loops: CDR1 MRHNA, CDR2 SNTAGT. The CDR3 length is 13 residues.

The rearrangement joins TRBV2 to TRBJ1-4; D gene uncertain. V lost 3 bases to trimming and J lost 4 bases, with 12 bases between them. The germline V gene has CDR1 SNHLY and CDR2 FYNNEI. The CDR3 has 15 residues. CDR3 amino acids: CASSDRNTHNEKLFF. The CDR3 DNA follows: TGTGCCAGCAGTGACCGGAACACCCATAATGAAAAACTGTTTTTT.

The rearrangement links TRBV25-1 to TRBJ2-3; unclear D gene. V lost 6 bases, J lost 1 base, and 2 bases lay in between. Germline loops: CDR1 MGHDK, CDR2 SYGVNS. The CDR3 has 11 amino acids. The CDR3 is CASRGTDTQYF. For the CDR3, the DNA is TGTGCCAGCAGGGGCACAGATACGCAGTATTTT.

The chain uses TRBV6-1 and TRBJ1-2; no clear D gene. The germline gives CDR1 MNHNS, CDR2 SASEGT. CDR3 size: 16 residues. Trimming shortened V by 3 bases and J by 2 bases, and 16 bases separated the two germline ends. The CDR3 DNA is TGTGCCAGCAGTGAGACTGCGGCGGGGAGGAACTATGGCTACACCTTC. It codes for CASSETAAGRNYGYTF.

This clone was counted a single time. The chain links TRBV2 to TRBJ1-1; no clear D. The germline V gene has CDR1 SNHLY and CDR2 FYNNEI. Trimming removed 7 bases from V and 6 bases from J, with 12 bases in between. The CDR3 is 12 amino acids. The CDR3 coding sequence is TGTGCCAGCACCGTCCTGAGTGCTGAAGCTTTCTTT. It encodes CASTVLSAEAFF. The full variable domain, its missing parts supplied by reference TRBV2 and TRBJ1-1, is EPEVTQTPSHQVTQMGQEVILRCVPISNHLYFYWYRQILGQKVEFLVSFYNNEISEKSEIFDDQFSVERPDGSNFTLKIRSTKLEDSAMYFCASTVLSAEAFFGQGTRLTVV.

Here the CDR3 DNA reads TGTGCCAGTAGTTTGGACATTCTCCCTGAAGCTTTCTTT. This encodes CASSLDILPEAFF. The chain combines TRBV19 with TRBJ1-1; D is possibly TRBD1 (5 bases). Trimming left V 5 bases short and J 6 bases short, with 13 bases between. This CDR3 has 13 amino acids. The germline gives CDR1 LNHDA, CDR2 SQIVND (reference sequence).

V is TRBV5-4 and J is TRBJ2-5; unclear D gene. The CDR3 totals 14 residues. Germline V gene sequence: CDR1 SGHNT, CDR2 YYREEE (reference sequence). The V end lost 1 base, the J end lost 0 bases, and 7 bases lay between the germline ends. Written as DNA, the CDR3 is TGTGCCAGCAGCTTGAGCACCGACCAAGAGACCCAGTACTTC. Its translation: CASSLSTDQETQYF. Based on the CDR3 plus reference TRBV5-4 and TRBJ2-5, the full variable domain is ETGVTQSPTHLIKTRGQQVTLRCSSQSGHNTVSWYQQALGQGPQFIFQYYREEENGRGNFPPRFSGLQFPNYSSELNVNALELDDSALYLCASSLSTDQETQYFGPGTRLLVL.

This chain links TRBV28 with TRBJ2-3; TRBD1 or TRBD2 may be the D gene (5 bases each). CDR1 is MDHEN and CDR2 is SYDVKM in the germline V gene. This CDR3 has 14 residues. The V end was cut by 7 bases, the J end by 2 bases, with 13 bases between. The CDR3 DNA is TGTGCCAGCAAATTAAGGGGAGTCACAGATACGCAGTATTTT. Translated, it gives CASKLRGVTDTQYF.

This clone was seen a handful of times. This chain connects TRBV5-1 to TRBJ1-1; possible D gene TRBD1, 5 bases. CDR1 SGHRS and CDR2 YFSETQ come from the germline V gene. Trimming shortened V by 4 bases and J by 3 bases, and 13 bases separated the two germline ends. The CDR3 covers 14 residues. The CDR3 DNA follows: TGCGCCAGCAGCCCGACCAGGGCAGACACTGAAGCTTTCTTT. Amino acids: CASSPTRADTEAFF. The whole variable domain, remainder taken from reference TRBV5-1 and TRBJ1-1, is KAGVTQTPRYLIKTRGQQVTLSCSPISGHRSVSWYQQTPGQGLQFLFEYFSETQRNKGNFPGRFSGRQFSNSRSEMNVSTLELGDSALYLCASSPTRADTEAFFGQGTRLTVV.

V is TRBV4-3 and J is TRBJ2-1, with 13 bases lining up with TRBD2. CDR1 and CDR2 (germline): LGHNA, YSLEER. The CDR3 has 16 residues. The trim removed 2 bases at V and 8 bases at J, leaving 6 bases unmatched. The CDR3 coding sequence is TGCGCCAGCAGCCAACCCGGACTAGCGGGAGTAGATGAGCAGTTCTTC. Translated, it gives CASSQPGLAGVDEQFF.

The chain carries TRBV30 and TRBJ1-5; D is uncertain. There are 13 residues in the CDR3. Germline V gene lookup returns CDR1 GTSNPN and CDR2 SVGIG (reference sequence). Trimming took 2 bases from V and 2 from J, leaving 7 bases between them. The CDR3 protein is CAWSRGRNQPQHF. The CDR3 DNA sequence: TGTGCCTGGAGTCGGGGTCGCAATCAGCCCCAGCATTTT. The full variable domain, rest sourced from reference TRBV30 and TRBJ1-5, is SQTIHQWPATLVQPVGSPLSLECTVEGTSNPNLYWYRQAAGRGLQLLFYSVGIGQISSEVPQNLSASRPQDRQFILSSKKLLLSDSGFYLCAWSRGRNQPQHFGDGTRLSIL.

The chain recombines TRBV5-6 with TRBJ2-1; 7 bases align to TRBD1. The CDR3 is 16 amino acids. Germline loops: CDR1 SGHDT, CDR2 YYEEEE. The V and J ends lost 5 bases and 2 bases, in that order; junction bases with no gene match: 10. The CDR3 region is CASSFVPGQTYNEQFF. For the CDR3, the DNA is TGTGCCAGCAGTTTCGTTCCGGGACAGACCTACAATGAGCAGTTCTTC.

The CDR3 nucleotides read TGTGCCATCATACCAGGCGGCGAATATAACAGGGCCAGCCATGAGCAGTTCTTC. Translation gives CAIIPGGEYNRASHEQFF. The rearrangement links TRBV9 to TRBJ2-1; D is perhaps TRBD1 (6 bases). V dropped 9 bases and J dropped 8 bases, with 33 bases sitting between them. Germline V gene sequence: CDR1 SGDLS, CDR2 YYNGEE. The CDR3 contains 18 residues. Looking up the rest from reference TRBV9 and TRBJ2-1 gives the full variable domain: DSGVTQTPKHLITATGQRVTLRCSPRSGDLSVYWYQQSLDQGLQFLIQYYNGEERAKGNILERFSAQQFPDLHSELNLSSLELGDSALYFCAIIPGGEYNRASHEQFFGPGTRLTVL.

This clone showed up just once. The DNA for the CDR3 is TGTGCCATTAGCAGGGTCGGACAGACATCTATCGGCGGCTACACCTTC. It encodes CAISRVGQTSIGGYTF. This rearrangement joins TRBV19 to TRBJ1-2; D perhaps matches TRBD1 (6 bases). The CDR3 runs to 16 residues. Looked up from germline, CDR1 is LNHDA and CDR2 is SQIVND (reference sequence). V lost 10 bases, J lost 8 bases, and 29 bases lay in between. Looking up the rest from reference TRBV19 and TRBJ1-2 gives the full variable domain: DGGITQSPKYLFRKEGQNVTLSCEQNLNHDAMYWYRQDPGQGLRLIYYSQIVNDFQKGDIAEGYSVSREKKESFPLTVTSAQKNPTAFYLCAISRVGQTSIGGYTFGSGTRLTVV.

The V gene is TRBV19, the J gene TRBJ2-3; 14 bases line up with TRBD2. This CDR3 contains 16 residues. The germline gives CDR1 LNHDA, CDR2 SQIVND (reference sequence). V lost 8 bases, J lost 1 base, and 5 bases stayed unmatched. CDR3 nucleotide sequence: TGTGCCAGTGGGACTAGCGGGAGTGTCGGCACAGATACGCAGTATTTT. Translation: CASGTSGSVGTDTQYF.

The chain uses TRBV7-9 and TRBJ2-7, with 10 bases identical to TRBD2. This CDR3 is 15 amino acids long. V was clipped by 5 bases and J by 5 bases; unmatched bases: 9. Germline lookup yields CDR1 SEHNR and CDR2 FQNEAQ (reference sequence). The CDR3 reads CASSQILGLADEQYF. CDR3 nucleotide sequence: TGTGCCAGCAGCCAGATCTTAGGACTAGCGGACGAGCAGTACTTC.

The CDR3 nucleotides are TGTGCCAGCAGGGGGGAAATGAACACTGAAGCTTTCTTT. Amino acid sequence: CASRGEMNTEAFF. The J gene is TRBJ1-1, the V gene TRBV2, with D possibly TRBD1 on 5 matching bases. The V and J ends lost 6 bases and 0 bases respectively, with 8 bases between them. Germline CDR1 and CDR2: SNHLY and FYNNEI. The CDR3 length is 13 residues.

The rearrangement joins TRBV30 to TRBJ1-2; D might be TRBD1 (5 bases). Germline V gene sequence: CDR1 GTSNPN, CDR2 SVGIG (reference sequence). Between the trimmed V and J ends, which lost 4 bases and 8 bases, there was a span of 14 bases. This CDR3 has 12 amino acids. The CDR3 reads CAWKAGPGGYTF. The CDR3 DNA follows: TGTGCCTGGAAGGCGGGACCGGGGGGCTACACCTTC.

In DNA, the CDR3 is TGTGCCAGCAGCCCGAACCGAGGACGTAGCTCCTACAATGAGCAGTTCTTC. As protein: CASSPNRGRSSYNEQFF. V is TRBV14 and J is TRBJ2-1; D unclear. CDR3 size: 17 residues. V was clipped by 4 bases and J by 0 bases, with 16 bases between them. Per the germline V gene, CDR1 is SGHDN and CDR2 is FVKESK. Full variable domain (outside the CDR3, taken from reference TRBV14 and TRBJ2-1): EAGVTQFPSHSVIEKGQTVTLRCDPISGHDNLYWYRRVMGKEIKFLLHFVKESKQDESGMPNNRFLAERTGGTYSTLKVQPAELEDSGVYFCASSPNRGRSSYNEQFFGPGTRLTVL.

The rearrangement joins TRBV5-5 to TRBJ2-2, with D possibly matching TRBD1 (6 bases). Germline values: CDR1 SGHKS, CDR2 YYEKEE (reference sequence). Trimming took 4 bases from V and 4 from J, leaving 17 bases between them. This CDR3 has 16 residues. CDR3 in amino acids: CASSRGQGPITGELFF. The CDR3 DNA follows: TGTGCCAGCAGCAGAGGGCAGGGGCCTATCACCGGGGAGCTGTTTTTT.

V gene TRBV10-3 combines with J gene TRBJ1-4; perhaps TRBD1 as D (6 bases). Per germline, CDR1 ENHRY and CDR2 SYGVKD. There are 18 residues in the CDR3. Trimming stripped 0 bases from V and 1 base from J, with 15 bases between. CDR3 amino acids: CAISESAGVTRTNEKLFF. The DNA for the CDR3 is TGTGCCATCAGTGAGTCGGCAGGGGTTACGCGAACTAATGAAAAACTGTTTTTT.

The rearrangement uses TRBV10-3 and TRBJ2-3; D tentatively fits TRBD1 or TRBD2 (5 bases each). The CDR3 runs to 15 residues. The V gene's germline CDR1 is ENHRY and CDR2 SYGVKD. Trimming shortened V by 11 bases and J by 0 bases, and 18 bases separated the two germline ends. The CDR3 protein is CAGSTGGLSTDTQYF. In DNA form, the CDR3 reads TGTGCCGGGTCCACAGGAGGACTTAGCACAGATACGCAGTATTTT.

This chain links TRBV11-2 with TRBJ2-5; D remains unclear. The germline V gene encodes CDR1 SGHAT and CDR2 FQNNGV. This CDR3 contains 13 residues. Trimming removed 11 bases from V and 5 bases from J, with 18 bases in between. The CDR3 loop is CASKVQVEETQYF. CDR3 sequence (DNA): TGTGCCTCTAAGGTCCAGGTCGAGGAGACCCAGTACTTC.

The chain carries TRBV9 and TRBJ1-2, with 8 positions matching TRBD1. Trimming at V came to 0 bases and at J to 4 bases, leaving 8 bases not matched to a gene. Germline CDR1 reads SGDLS; CDR2 reads YYNGEE. This CDR3 is built from 16 residues. CDR3 residues: CASSVDSAGGLYGYTF. DNA of the CDR3: TGTGCCAGCAGCGTAGATTCGGCAGGGGGCCTCTATGGCTACACCTTC.

This chain joins TRBV5-1 and TRBJ2-1, with 9 bases that match TRBD1. The CDR3 totals 15 residues. CDR1 SGHRS and CDR2 YFSETQ come from the germline V gene. J was trimmed by 7 bases and V by 3 bases; bases with no gene match: 8. CDR3 in DNA: TGCGCCAGCAGCTCAGGACAGGGGATCAGGAATGAGCAGTTCTTC. Translating it yields CASSSGQGIRNEQFF.